A single sample is the source of the 3 T cell receptor beta chains below, sequenced in a study of blood T cell repertoires in COVID-19 (dated by TCRdb to about 2020). The method was the immunoSEQ multiplex PCR assay. The table comes from immuneACCESS by way of TCRdb, which keeps in-frame sequences with V and J called. Part of the clones is missing from these tables; in studies checked, under half for an unresolved V gene and the rest for unknown reasons. This sample lists about 51,000 clones; 75% to 90% were detected once. Clones ranked in the top ten supply over 1% of the sample. Source material: peripheral blood. The origin of the receptors is a man in his sixties with acute or convalescent COVID-19.

The J gene is TRBJ2-7, the V gene TRBV29-1; D ambiguous. CDR3 length: 12 residues. Germline V CDR1 and CDR2: SQVTM, ANQGSEA. V lost 0 bases and J lost 1, with 4 bases in between. CDR3 in DNA: TGCAGCGTTGAAGACAAATCCTACGAGCAGTACTTC. Encoded protein: CSVEDKSYEQYF.

The V call is TRBV5-5, the J call TRBJ1-3; D unclear. Germline V gene lookup returns CDR1 SGHKS and CDR2 YYEKEE (reference sequence). The CDR3 contains 16 residues. The V end lost 4 bases, the J end lost 3 bases, and 17 bases lay between the germline ends. The CDR3: CASSRVSEKLGNTIYF. DNA for the CDR3: TGTGCCAGCAGCCGAGTGAGCGAGAAACTTGGAAACACCATATATTTT.

The rearrangement uses TRBV28 and TRBJ2-5, with TRBD1 matching 9 bases. V trimming: 4 bases; J trimming: 5 bases; junction bases outside the gene matches: 8. The CDR3 contains 15 residues. Per germline, CDR1 MDHEN and CDR2 SYDVKM. In nucleotides, the CDR3 is TGTGCCAGCAGTTCCCTCACAGGGGGCAGGGAGACCCAGTACTTC. Its translation is CASSSLTGGRETQYF.